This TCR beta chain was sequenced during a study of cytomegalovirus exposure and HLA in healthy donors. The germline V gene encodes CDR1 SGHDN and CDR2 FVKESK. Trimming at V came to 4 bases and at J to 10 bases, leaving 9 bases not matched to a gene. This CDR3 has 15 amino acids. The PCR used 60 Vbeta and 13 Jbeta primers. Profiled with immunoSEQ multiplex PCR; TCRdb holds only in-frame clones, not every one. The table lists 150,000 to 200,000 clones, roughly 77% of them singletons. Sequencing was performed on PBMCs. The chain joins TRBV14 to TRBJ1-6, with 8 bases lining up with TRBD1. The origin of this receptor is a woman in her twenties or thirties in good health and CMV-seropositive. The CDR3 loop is CASSRTGNSRSPLHF. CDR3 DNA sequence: TGTGCCAGCAGCCGGACAGGGAATTCACGGTCACCCCTCCACTTT.